The present entry profiles one T cell receptor beta chain with its context. J lost 7 bases, V lost 4 bases, and 7 bases had no gene match. The CDR3 covers 15 residues. Germline assignment: CDR1 KGHSH and CDR2 LQKENI. Sequencing was performed with immunoSEQ multiplex PCR; in TCRdb, only in-frame clones are kept and a portion is missing. The sample contains more than 80,000 clones, approximately 96% of which appear only once. These data belong to a study of technical replicates of blood from a few donors. The chain joins TRBV18 to TRBJ1-6, with TRBD1 matching 7 bases. The TCR originated in a human donor in good health. What was sequenced was T cells isolated from PBMCs. The CDR3 nucleotides are TGTGCCAGCTCACGGTTGGGGACAGAGAATTCACCCCTCCACTTT. Amino acid sequence: CASSRLGTENSPLHF.